The 19 T cell receptor beta chains below all came from one sample that was sequenced in a study of regulatory T cells in long-lasting Graves disease. The time point is: persistent/refractory GD, antithyroid drugs over 5 years with positive TRAb. Making the TCR library involved RNA that had been extracted from PBMCs. Library construction for TCR beta used iRepertoire HTBI primers and Arm-PCR of CDR3 regions. Using its own MiXCR run on the multiplex PCR reads, TCRdb lists one record per CDR3 protein. The repertoire holds hundreds of thousands of distinct CDR3 sequences, with around 20% as singletons. This specimen was peripheral blood mononuclear cells (PBMCs), taken when the disease was refractory, from a patient treated with antithyroid drugs. The receptors were gathered from a female donor with Graves disease.

The gene calls are TRBV6-1 and TRBJ2-7; 10 bases match TRBD1. CDR1 and CDR2 from the germline V gene are MNHNS and SASEGT. The CDR3 consists of 13 residues. The ends lost 6 bases at V and 6 bases at J; junction bases unmatched: 5. DNA for the CDR3: TGTGCCAGCAGCAGACAGGGGGCGGGCGAGCAGTACTTC. Translating it yields CASSRQGAGEQYF.

This clonotype was recorded a few times. The V gene is TRBV7-2, the J gene TRBJ1-5, with D maybe TRBD1 (6 bases). This CDR3 has 16 residues. Trimming cost V 5 bases and J 2 bases, with 16 bases left between them. Germline V gene data show CDR1 as SGHTA and CDR2 as FQGNSA. As DNA, the CDR3 is TGTGCCAGCAGCCAGACAGGAGGAGGGGGCAATCAGCCCCAGCATTTT. The encoded protein is CASSQTGGGGNQPQHF.

The gene calls are TRBV27 and TRBJ2-2; D possibly corresponds to TRBD2 (5 bases). Trimming removed 5 bases at V and 1 base at J, with 8 bases between. Germline V gene sequence: CDR1 MNHEY, CDR2 SMNVEV (reference sequence). CDR3 length: 14 amino acids. Here the CDR3 DNA reads TGTGCCAGCAGTGCGGGCGAGAACACCGGGGAGCTGTTTTTT. This encodes CASSAGENTGELFF.

The chain is built from TRBV12-3 or TRBV12-4 and TRBJ2-2; the D is unclear. The CDR3 contains 10 residues. V dropped 11 bases and J dropped 5 bases, with 6 bases sitting between them. Here the CDR3 DNA reads TGTGCCCCGGCGACCGGGGAGCTGTTTTTT. Its translation is CAPATGELFF.

The rearrangement uses TRBV20-1 and TRBJ2-7; D is uncertain. Per the germline V gene, CDR1 is DFQATT and CDR2 is SNEGSKA (reference sequence). Trimming removed 3 bases at V and 0 bases at J, with 9 bases between. The CDR3 extends over 13 amino acids. CDR3: CSARSPDSYEQYF. The DNA for the CDR3 is TGCAGTGCTAGGTCTCCGGACTCCTACGAGCAGTACTTC.

This clonotype was seen many times. The chain has TRBV30 and TRBJ2-5; TRBD2 matches 11 bases. Germline-derived CDR1 and CDR2 are GTSNPN and SVGIG (reference sequence). The CDR3 length is 16 residues. The ends lost 0 bases at V and 2 bases at J; junction bases unmatched: 5. CDR3: CAWSVRSSGGQETQYF. The CDR3 nucleotides read TGTGCCTGGAGTGTACGGTCTAGCGGGGGGCAAGAGACCCAGTACTTC.

To note about this clonotype: Given the absence of the conserved phenylalanine or tryptophan at the CDR3 end, a read error is likely. The chain combines TRBV19 with TRBJ1-5; the match to TRBD1 covers 9 bases. Germline CDR1 reads LNHDA; CDR2 reads SQIVND (reference sequence). This CDR3 region has 18 residues. After removal of 10 bases from V and 0 bases from J, the junction contained 16 bases not matched to a gene. CDR3 sequence: CATSAGTGPSNSNQPQHS. CDR3 in DNA: TGTGCCACCAGTGCGGGGACAGGGCCGTCTAATAGCAATCAGCCCCAGCATTCT.

This clonotype has just a few counts. The gene calls are TRBV6-2 or TRBV6-3 and TRBJ2-7; either TRBD1 or TRBD2 may supply D (5 bases each). The length of the CDR3 is 13 residues. Trimming shortened V by 10 bases and J by 6 bases, and 19 bases separated the two germline ends. Germline CDR1 and CDR2: MNHEY and SVGEGT. The CDR3 sequence is CATQYGGPGEQYF. CDR3 DNA: TGTGCCACCCAATATGGGGGTCCTGGCGAGCAGTACTTC.

This clonotype was seen ten or more times. This rearrangement joins TRBV28 to TRBJ1-4; D is perhaps TRBD1 (5 bases). The CDR3 spans 14 residues. Between the trimmed V and J ends, which lost 7 bases and 5 bases, there was a span of 14 bases. Germline CDR1 is MDHEN and CDR2 is SYDVKM. This CDR3 is CASKWGLRNEKLFF. The CDR3 coding sequence is TGTGCCAGCAAATGGGGCCTGAGGAATGAAAAACTGTTTTTT.

The rearrangement uses TRBV28 and TRBJ1-2; tentatively, D is TRBD1 (5 bases). The CDR3 extends over 15 amino acids. V was trimmed by 3 bases and J by 4 bases, leaving 15 bases between them. In germline, CDR1 is MDHEN, CDR2 SYDVKM. The CDR3 coding sequence is TGTGCCAGCAGTTTGGGAGGGGCCCCCTCCTATGGCTACACCTTC. Protein product: CASSLGGAPSYGYTF.

This clonotype was observed a few times. CDR3 loop: CASNVGETQYF. CDR3 nucleotides: TGTGCCAGCAACGTAGGAGAGACCCAGTACTTC. This chain connects TRBV6-2 or TRBV6-3 to TRBJ2-5; the D is unclear. The germline V and J ends were trimmed by 7 bases and 4 bases, with 7 bases remaining between them. The CDR3 is made up of 11 amino acids. Per the germline V gene, CDR1 is MNHEY and CDR2 is SVGEGT.

Points on this clonotype: An end of the junction does not agree with germline; a read error may underlie this. This chain joins TRBV12-3 or TRBV12-4 and TRBJ2-7; TRBD1 agrees at 8 bases. This CDR3 spans 16 amino acids. The CDR3 sequence: CAGSPLGDRRSYEQYF. CDR3 nucleotides: TGTGCCGGCAGTCCCCTAGGGGACAGGAGATCCTACGAGCAGTACTTC.

The table lists this clonotype with many counts. The chain is built from TRBV28 and TRBJ2-7, with D possibly being TRBD1 or TRBD2 (5 bases each). V lost 1 base, J lost 6 bases, and 7 bases lay in between. The CDR3 totals 12 residues. Looked up from germline, CDR1 is MDHEN and CDR2 is SYDVKM. The CDR3 DNA sequence: TGTGCCAGCAGTTTATCCGGGGCCGAGCAGTACTTC. Amino acid sequence: CASSLSGAEQYF.

This clonotype was recorded at least ten times. The rearrangement joins TRBV11-2 to TRBJ2-7; D is perhaps TRBD1 or TRBD2 (5 bases each). The CDR3 spans 16 residues. Trimming cost V 1 base and J 3 bases, with 16 bases left between them. CDR1 is SGHAT, CDR2 FQNNGV, per germline. CDR3 nucleotide sequence: TGTGCCAGCAGCTTAGTTCGTCCGGGACCTGGCTACGAGCAGTACTTC. Residues: CASSLVRPGPGYEQYF.

This clonotype was found a few times. CDR3 sequence reads: CASSMKTGLGYEQYF. As DNA, the CDR3 is TGTGCCAGTAGTATGAAGACAGGCTTGGGCTACGAGCAGTACTTC. The V call is TRBV19, the J call TRBJ2-7, with D possibly matching TRBD1 (6 bases). The V end lost 3 bases, the J end lost 3 bases, and 15 bases lay between the germline ends. The germline V gene has CDR1 LNHDA and CDR2 SQIVND (reference sequence). There are 15 residues in the CDR3.

The chain employs TRBV5-1 and TRBJ2-5; 7 bases fit TRBD1. CDR1 is SGHRS, CDR2 YFSETQ, per germline. The CDR3 sequence is 14 residues long. V was pared by 4 bases and J by 4 bases, with 7 bases of the junction left unmatched. The CDR3 nucleotides are TGCGCCAGCAGCCCAGGACAGGACAGAGAGACCCAGTACTTC. Encoded protein: CASSPGQDRETQYF. Based on the CDR3 plus reference TRBV5-1 and TRBJ2-5, the full variable domain is KAGVTQTPRYLIKTRGQQVTLSCSPISGHRSVSWYQQTPGQGLQFLFEYFSETQRNKGNFPGRFSGRQFSNSRSEMNVSTLELGDSALYLCASSPGQDRETQYFGPGTRLLVL.

This clonotype showed up many times. V usage is TRBV27 and J usage is TRBJ1-2; tentative D call: TRBD1 (5 bases). The CDR3 spans 15 residues. Germline CDR1 is MNHEY and CDR2 is SMNVEV (reference sequence). V lost 2 bases, J lost 4 bases, and 14 bases lay in between. For the CDR3, the DNA is TGTGCCAGCAGTTTAGGGGCAGGGCCCCTCTATGGCTACACCTTC. This sequence encodes CASSLGAGPLYGYTF.

This clonotype was seen more than once but under ten times. V gene TRBV29-1 combines with J gene TRBJ2-2; D unclear. CDR3 length: 12 amino acids. Trimming cost V 3 bases and J 3 bases, with 5 bases left between them. CDR1 is SQVTM and CDR2 is ANQGSEA in the germline V gene. The CDR3 sequence: CSVDSDTGELFF. CDR3 DNA: TGCAGCGTTGATAGTGACACCGGGGAGCTGTTTTTT.

The chain links TRBV7-2 to TRBJ2-7, with 14 bases aligning to TRBD2. The CDR3 length is 17 residues. CDR1 is SGHTA and CDR2 is FQGNSA in the germline V gene. The junction had 11 bases not matched to a gene; V was cut back by 5 bases and J by 5 bases. The CDR3 coding sequence is TGTGCCAGCAGCGGACCCGGGACTAGCGGGGGCCGGGACGAGCAGTACTTC. Translating it yields CASSGPGTSGGRDEQYF.